Below, 28 T cell receptor beta chains from the same sample are listed, as sequenced in a study of shared clonotypes between healthy human individuals. TCRdb keeps only in-frame clones here, not all; method: immunoSEQ multiplex PCR. The sample has about 1.9 million clones; over 85% are singletons. Terminally differentiated effector memory CD45RA+ cells were left out of the naive CD8 fraction, which was CD45RO-negative and positively selected for CCR7. Sequencing was carried out using naive CD8+ T cells from PBMCs. The receptors were sampled from a man aged 18 to 29 in good health. Some clones in this sample may be carry-over from other donors' samples.

The genes are TRBV6-5 and TRBJ2-5; D remains unclear. From germline, CDR1 is MNHEY and CDR2 SVGAGI. Trimming took 2 bases from V and 5 from J, leaving 9 bases between them. The CDR3 extends over 13 amino acids. CDR3 nucleotides: TGTGCCAGCAGTTACGGGATACGGGAGACCCAGTACTTC. It is translated as CASSYGIRETQYF.

Turning to this clone: Within the sample, other DNA sequences also encode this same CDR3. V is TRBV4-2 and J is TRBJ2-5, with D maybe TRBD2 (5 bases). Trimming took 1 base from V and 1 from J, leaving 7 bases between them. CDR1 is LGHNA and CDR2 is YNFKEQ in the germline V gene. The CDR3 consists of 14 residues. The CDR3 sequence: CASSQVGSQETQYF. CDR3 nucleotide sequence: TGTGCCAGCAGCCAAGTTGGGAGCCAAGAGACCCAGTACTTC.

This sequence joins TRBV9 and TRBJ2-2; D call uncertain. Per the germline V gene, CDR1 is SGDLS and CDR2 is YYNGEE. The CDR3 runs to 12 residues. V was cut by 6 bases and J by 6 bases, with 9 bases left in between. The CDR3: CASNVVSGELFF. In DNA, the CDR3 is TGTGCCAGCAACGTGGTGTCCGGGGAGCTGTTTTTT.

The CDR3 loop is CASSYNRLGLDGYTF. The CDR3 DNA reads TGTGCCAGCAGTTACAATAGGCTAGGGCTGGATGGCTACACCTTC. The V and J genes are TRBV6-5 and TRBJ1-2, with D uncertain. The CDR3 has 15 residues. Per the germline V gene, CDR1 is MNHEY and CDR2 is SVGAGI. The V and J ends lost 2 bases and 6 bases respectively, with 16 bases between them.

The CDR3 here is CASSLDGSPYNEQFF. CDR3 DNA: TGTGCCAGCAGCTTAGACGGGAGCCCCTACAATGAGCAGTTCTTC. The J gene is TRBJ2-1, the V gene TRBV7-9; D is perhaps TRBD2 (6 bases). There are 15 residues in the CDR3. V was trimmed by 1 base and J by 2 bases, leaving 9 bases between them. From germline, CDR1 is SEHNR and CDR2 FQNEAQ (reference sequence).

The V gene is TRBV7-9, the J gene TRBJ2-1, with a tentative D call TRBD2 (6 bases). Trimming stripped 4 bases from V and 8 bases from J, with 12 bases between. CDR3 length: 13 residues. CDR1 and CDR2 (germline): SEHNR, FQNEAQ (reference sequence). The CDR3, as DNA: TGTGCCAGCAGCTCGACTAGGGCGGATGAGCAGTTCTTC. It is translated as CASSSTRADEQFF.

This chain connects TRBV7-9 to TRBJ2-1, with D hard to call. This CDR3 has 15 residues. CDR1 SEHNR and CDR2 FQNEAQ come from the germline V gene (reference sequence). V lost 0 bases and J lost 9, with 15 bases in between. The CDR3 spells CASSLAGQKVREQFF. The CDR3 DNA reads as TGTGCCAGCAGCTTAGCCGGGCAGAAAGTCCGTGAGCAGTTCTTC.

The V gene is TRBV11-2, the J gene TRBJ1-3; perhaps TRBD1 as D (5 bases). Germline CDR1 is SGHAT and CDR2 is FQNNGV. The V gene lost 1 base and the J gene lost 2 bases, with 18 bases spanning the gap. This CDR3 is built from 18 residues. The chain's CDR3 is CASSLVSATVEAGNTIYF. In DNA, the CDR3 is TGTGCCAGCAGCTTAGTTTCCGCGACAGTGGAGGCTGGAAACACCATATATTTT.

The chain combines TRBV27 with TRBJ2-1; the match to TRBD2 covers 9 bases. Unmatched junction bases numbered 14, after V lost 6 bases and J lost 5 bases. Germline V lookup: CDR1 MNHEY, CDR2 SMNVEV (reference sequence). The CDR3 runs to 17 residues. This chain's CDR3 is CASRLMALAGAHNEQFF. The CDR3 DNA reads TGTGCCAGCAGACTTATGGCCTTAGCGGGAGCTCACAATGAGCAGTTCTTC.

The chain employs TRBV28 and TRBJ1-1; possibly TRBD1 for D (5 bases). V lost 4 bases to trimming and J lost 5 bases, with 8 bases between them. Germline CDR1 MDHEN, CDR2 SYDVKM. This CDR3 comprises 12 residues. The CDR3 DNA sequence: TGTGCCAGCAGTTCGGGGGAGACTGAAGCTTTCTTT. It encodes CASSSGETEAFF.

The CDR3 region has the DNA TGTGCCAGCAGCTTGGGTTCCGGGGGCGGTGGTGGCTACACCTTC. Protein sequence: CASSLGSGGGGGYTF. J is TRBJ1-2 and V is TRBV5-6; D perhaps matches TRBD1 (6 bases). The CDR3 loop spans 15 amino acids. Trimming removed 0 bases from V and 7 bases from J, with 16 bases in between. CDR1 SGHDT and CDR2 YYEEEE come from the germline V gene. The whole variable domain, filled in from reference TRBV5-6 and TRBJ1-2, reads DAGVTQSPTHLIKTRGQQVTLRCSPKSGHDTVSWYQQALGQGPQFIFQYYEEEERQRGNFPDRFSGHQFPNYSSELNVNALLLGDSALYLCASSLGSGGGGGYTFGSGTRLTVV.

The rearrangement links TRBV2 to TRBJ2-3; D remains unclear. The CDR3 extends over 12 amino acids. Germline lookup yields CDR1 SNHLY and CDR2 FYNNEI. V was clipped by 6 bases and J by 2 bases, with 6 bases between them. CDR3 sequence: CASRWLTDTQYF. The CDR3 DNA follows: TGTGCCAGCAGATGGCTCACAGATACGCAGTATTTT.

The chain is built from TRBV27 and TRBJ2-7, with 8 bases that match TRBD2. V trimming: 5 bases; J trimming: 6 bases; junction bases outside the gene matches: 12. CDR1 MNHEY and CDR2 SMNVEV come from the germline V gene (reference sequence). The CDR3 has 15 amino acids. CDR3 DNA: TGTGCCAGCAGTATACGAGCGGGAGAGCATTTCGAGCAGTACTTC. This translates into CASSIRAGEHFEQYF.

This chain links TRBV27 with TRBJ1-1; unclear D gene. Germline V gene data show CDR1 as MNHEY and CDR2 as SMNVEV (reference sequence). Trimming pared 5 bases from V and 0 bases from J, leaving 13 bases between. The CDR3 runs 15 residues. The CDR3 DNA follows: TGTGCCAGCAGTGATTCGGCCAGCATGAACACTGAAGCTTTCTTT. Its protein product is CASSDSASMNTEAFF.

The chain employs TRBV9 and TRBJ1-2; D gene uncertain. This CDR3 has 15 amino acids. Germline V gene sequence: CDR1 SGDLS, CDR2 YYNGEE. V was pared by 4 bases and J by 6 bases, with 19 bases between. In DNA, the CDR3 is TGTGCCAGCAGCACCGGTACAATGGCGCGGAATGGCTACACCTTC. As protein: CASSTGTMARNGYTF. Full variable domain (outside the CDR3, taken from reference TRBV9 and TRBJ1-2): DSGVTQTPKHLITATGQRVTLRCSPRSGDLSVYWYQQSLDQGLQFLIQYYNGEERAKGNILERFSAQQFPDLHSELNLSSLELGDSALYFCASSTGTMARNGYTFGSGTRLTVV.

On this clone itself: Other DNA variants within this sample encode the same CDR3. This chain uses TRBV29-1 with TRBJ1-2; D is unresolved. V lost 5 bases to trimming and J lost 3 bases, with 4 bases between them. The CDR3 loop spans 10 amino acids. CDR1 and CDR2 (germline): SQVTM, ANQGSEA. The CDR3 DNA reads as TGCAGCGTTCCTGACTATGGCTACACCTTC. This translates into CSVPDYGYTF.

The J gene is TRBJ1-1, the V gene TRBV19, with TRBD1 matching over 8 bases. CDR1 is LNHDA, CDR2 SQIVND, per germline (reference sequence). The J segment lost 3 bases and the V segment lost 11 bases, leaving 11 bases of the junction unmatched. The CDR3 sequence is 14 residues long. The CDR3 DNA sequence: TGTGCCTCACTAACCAGGGGGCTGGACACTGAAGCTTTCTTT. Its protein is CASLTRGLDTEAFF.

This chain uses TRBV23-1 with TRBJ1-1; 8 bases are a match to TRBD1. TRBV23-1 carries the ORF label, with uncertain function. The CDR3 runs to 16 residues. V was pared by 10 bases and J by 2 bases, with 15 bases of the junction left unmatched. CDR3 nucleotides: TGCGCCAACCTATCCCGGGACAGGCTCCGTAACACTGAAGCTTTCTTT. Translation: CANLSRDRLRNTEAFF.

This chain connects TRBV28 to TRBJ1-1; unclear D gene. V lost 11 bases and J 0 bases, leaving 16 bases between the germline ends. CDR1 and CDR2 from the germline V gene are MDHEN and SYDVKM. The CDR3 sequence is 14 residues long. This CDR3 is CAWKSGRMNTEAFF. CDR3 DNA: TGTGCCTGGAAATCGGGCAGAATGAACACTGAAGCTTTCTTT.

This chain connects TRBV9 to TRBJ2-4; TRBD2 aligns across 10 bases. The CDR3 is made up of 14 amino acids. Losses at the gene ends were 3 bases for V and 8 bases for J; bases not matched to a gene: 5. The germline V gene encodes CDR1 SGDLS and CDR2 YYNGEE. CDR3 amino acids: CASSARAGGDIQYF. The CDR3 DNA sequence: TGTGCCAGCAGCGCCCGAGCGGGAGGGGACATTCAGTACTTC.

V usage is TRBV21-1 and J usage is TRBJ2-5; the tabulated D call, TRBD2, remains unverified against the DNA. TRBV21-1 is a pseudogene. This CDR3 is 19 amino acids long. The CDR3 DNA reads TGTGCCAGCAGAACAACGAGGGTCGGAACCGAAGACGGCCAAGAGACCCAGTACTTC. It translates to CASRTTRVGTEDGQETQYF.

V usage is TRBV13 and J usage is TRBJ2-1; TRBD2 matches at 11 bases. With 2 bases clipped from V and 5 bases from J, the junction kept 11 bases outside the gene matches. The CDR3 is 18 residues long. The germline gives CDR1 PRHDT, CDR2 FYEKMQ (reference sequence). This chain's CDR3 is CASSLMLAGGGTNNEQFF. The DNA of the CDR3 is TGTGCCAGCAGCTTAATGCTAGCGGGAGGTGGGACTAACAATGAGCAGTTCTTC. Full variable domain (missing parts from reference TRBV13 and TRBJ2-1): AAGVIQSPRHLIKEKRETATLKCYPIPRHDTVYWYQQGPGQDPQFLISFYEKMQSDKGSIPDRFSAQQFSDYHSELNMSSLELGDSALYFCASSLMLAGGGTNNEQFFGPGTRLTVL.

Written as DNA, the CDR3 is TGCGCCAGCAGCCAAGCGGGGAACGAGCAGTACTTC. Amino acid sequence: CASSQAGNEQYF. The chain uses TRBV4-1 and TRBJ2-7, with D perhaps TRBD2 (5 bases). CDR3 size: 12 residues. Germline V CDR1 and CDR2: MGHRA, YSYEKL. Trimming left V 1 base short and J 5 bases short, with 6 bases between.

The CDR3 bases are TGCGCCAGCAGCTTGGAGGGGACGCGGGCCGGGGCCAACGTCCTGACTTTC. Amino acid sequence: CASSLEGTRAGANVLTF. The chain couples TRBV5-1 to TRBJ2-6; D tentatively fits TRBD1 or TRBD2 (5 bases each). The ends were cut back, 0 bases at V and 4 bases at J, with 14 bases in the middle. The CDR3 runs 17 residues. Germline values: CDR1 SGHRS, CDR2 YFSETQ. Combining the CDR3 with reference TRBV5-1 and TRBJ2-6 gives the whole variable domain KAGVTQTPRYLIKTRGQQVTLSCSPISGHRSVSWYQQTPGQGLQFLFEYFSETQRNKGNFPGRFSGRQFSNSRSEMNVSTLELGDSALYLCASSLEGTRAGANVLTFGAGSRLTVL.

This clone was recorded once. The V and J genes are TRBV10-3 and TRBJ2-1; no reliable D call. V was pared by 7 bases and J by 0 bases, with 16 bases between. The CDR3 totals 16 residues. Germline CDR1 and CDR2: ENHRY and SYGVKD. CDR3 region: CAITTRGHDSYNEQFF. DNA of the CDR3: TGTGCCATCACCACACGAGGCCACGACTCCTACAATGAGCAGTTCTTC.

This chain links TRBV29-1 with TRBJ2-3; TRBD2 aligns across 9 bases. Germline V lookup: CDR1 SQVTM, CDR2 ANQGSEA. V shed 4 bases, J shed 2 bases, and the junction held 7 bases outside the gene matches. CDR3 length equals 15 residues. The CDR3 DNA sequence: TGCAGCGTTGCTCAGACTAGCGGATTCACAGATACGCAGTATTTT. Encoded protein: CSVAQTSGFTDTQYF.

As for this clone: This sample includes further DNA sequences coding for the same CDR3. The rearrangement links TRBV19 to TRBJ1-5; D not certain. CDR3 length equals 13 residues. The V end was cut by 2 bases, the J end by 4 bases, with 6 bases between. From germline, CDR1 is LNHDA and CDR2 SQIVND (reference sequence). The CDR3 loop reads CASSISGNQPQHF. CDR3 nucleotide sequence: TGTGCCAGTAGTATATCGGGAAATCAGCCCCAGCATTTT.

To note about this clone: Other nucleotide sequences in the sample specify the same CDR3. The chain carries TRBV7-9 and TRBJ2-1; D unresolved. The V gene lost 5 bases and the J gene lost 3 bases, with 8 bases spanning the gap. The CDR3 covers 13 residues. The germline gives CDR1 SEHNR, CDR2 FQNEAQ (reference sequence). CDR3 sequence reads: CASSPPGYNEQFF. The CDR3 DNA sequence: TGTGCCAGCAGCCCCCCTGGCTACAATGAGCAGTTCTTC. The full variable domain, its missing parts supplied by reference TRBV7-9 and TRBJ2-1, is DTGVSQNPRHKITKRGQNVTFRCDPISEHNRLYWYRQTLGQGPEFLTYFQNEAQLEKSRLLSDRFSAERPKGSFSTLEIQRTEQGDSAMYLCASSPPGYNEQFFGPGTRLTVL.